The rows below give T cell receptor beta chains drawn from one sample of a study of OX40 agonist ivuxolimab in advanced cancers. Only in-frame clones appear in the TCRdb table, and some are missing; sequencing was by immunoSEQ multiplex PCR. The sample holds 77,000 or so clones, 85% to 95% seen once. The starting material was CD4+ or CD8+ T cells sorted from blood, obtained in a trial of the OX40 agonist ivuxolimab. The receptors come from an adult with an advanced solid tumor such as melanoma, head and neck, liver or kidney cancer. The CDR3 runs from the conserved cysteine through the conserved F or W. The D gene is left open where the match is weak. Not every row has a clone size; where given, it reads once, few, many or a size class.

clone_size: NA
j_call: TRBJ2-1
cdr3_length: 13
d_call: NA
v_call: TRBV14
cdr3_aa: CASSQNGGSEQFF
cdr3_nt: TGTGCCAGCAGCCAGAACGGGGGTAGTGAGCAGTTCTTC

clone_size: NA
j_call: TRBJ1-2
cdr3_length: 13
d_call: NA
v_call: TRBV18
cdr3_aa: CASSKSGGEGYTF
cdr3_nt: TGTGCCAGCTCAAAGTCAGGAGGGGAGGGCTACACCTTC

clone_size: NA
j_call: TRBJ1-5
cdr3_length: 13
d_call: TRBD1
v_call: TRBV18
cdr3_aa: CASSGQGGQPQHF
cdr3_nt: TGTGCCAGCTCCGGACAGGGCGGGCAGCCCCAGCATTTT

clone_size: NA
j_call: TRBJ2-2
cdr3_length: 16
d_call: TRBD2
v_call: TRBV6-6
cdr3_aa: CASSPMTSGYTGELFF
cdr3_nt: TGTGCCAGCAGTCCAATGACTAGCGGTTACACCGGGGAGCTGTTTTTT

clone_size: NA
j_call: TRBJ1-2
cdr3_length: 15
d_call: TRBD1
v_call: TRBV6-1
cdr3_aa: CASSDIGQGIYGYTF
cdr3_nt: TGTGCCAGCAGTGACATCGGACAGGGTATTTATGGCTACACCTTC

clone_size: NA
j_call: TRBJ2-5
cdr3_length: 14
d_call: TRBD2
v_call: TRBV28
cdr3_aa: CASSLGGRGETQYF
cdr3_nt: TGTGCCAGCAGTCTCGGGGGGAGGGGAGAGACCCAGTACTTC

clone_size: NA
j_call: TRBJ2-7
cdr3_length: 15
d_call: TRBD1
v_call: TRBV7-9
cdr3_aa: CASSSRGQGGNEQYF
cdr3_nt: TGTGCCAGCAGCTCAAGAGGACAGGGGGGCAACGAGCAGTACTTC

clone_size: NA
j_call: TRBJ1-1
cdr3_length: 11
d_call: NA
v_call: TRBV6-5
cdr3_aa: CASTRYTEAFF
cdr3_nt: TGTGCCAGCACGCGGTACACTGAAGCTTTCTTT

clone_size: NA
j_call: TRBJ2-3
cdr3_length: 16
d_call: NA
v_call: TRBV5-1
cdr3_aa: CASSLGGRISTDTQYF
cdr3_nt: TGCGCCAGCAGCTTGGGCGGGCGAATTAGCACAGATACGCAGTATTTT

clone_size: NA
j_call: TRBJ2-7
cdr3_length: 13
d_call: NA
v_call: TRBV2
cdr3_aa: CASSEAARYEQYF
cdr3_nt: TGTGCCAGCAGTGAAGCAGCCCGTTACGAGCAGTACTTC

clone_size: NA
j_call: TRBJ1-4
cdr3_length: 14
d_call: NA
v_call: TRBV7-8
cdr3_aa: CASSLALEALQLFF
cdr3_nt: TGTGCCAGCAGCTTAGCCTTAGAGGCCCTGCAGCTGTTTTTT

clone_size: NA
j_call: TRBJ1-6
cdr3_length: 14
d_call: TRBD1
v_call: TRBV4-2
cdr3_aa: CASSHGQEGSPLHF
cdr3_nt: TGTGCCAGCAGCCATGGACAGGAGGGGTCACCCCTCCACTTT

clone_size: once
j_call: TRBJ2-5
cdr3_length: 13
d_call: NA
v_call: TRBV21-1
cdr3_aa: CASSKAGGETQYF
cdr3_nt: TGTGCCAGCAGCAAAGCGGGGGGAGAGACCCAGTACTTC

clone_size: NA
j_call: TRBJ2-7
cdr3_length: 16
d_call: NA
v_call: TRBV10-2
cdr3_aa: CASSESSRAAAYEQYF
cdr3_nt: TGCGCCAGCAGTGAGTCCTCCCGGGCGGCGGCCTACGAGCAGTACTTC

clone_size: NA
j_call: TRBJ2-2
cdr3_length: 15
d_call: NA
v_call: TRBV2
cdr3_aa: CASSESLSGTGELFF
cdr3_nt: TGTGCCAGCAGTGAATCCCTCTCGGGGACCGGGGAGCTGTTTTTT

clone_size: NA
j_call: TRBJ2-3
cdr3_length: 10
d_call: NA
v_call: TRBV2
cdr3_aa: CASKLDTQYF
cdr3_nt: TGTGCCAGCAAATTAGATACGCAGTATTTT

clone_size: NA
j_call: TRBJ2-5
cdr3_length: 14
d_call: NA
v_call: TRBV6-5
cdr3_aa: CASSYQTGGETQYF
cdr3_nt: TGTGCCAGCAGTTATCAGACCGGAGGGGAGACCCAGTACTTC